What follows are 32 T cell receptor beta chains derived from one specimen sequenced in a study of blood T cell repertoires in COVID-19. Generated by immunoSEQ multiplex PCR, the TCRdb table keeps only in-frame clones and is missing some. In the table there are under 200,000 clones, roughly 90% of which are singletons. Sample: peripheral blood. Receptor source: a man aged 50 to 59 with acute or convalescent COVID-19.

This sequence joins TRBV24-1 and TRBJ1-3; 7 nucleotides agree with TRBD1. This CDR3 is 14 amino acids long. CDR1 is KGHDR, CDR2 SFDVKD, per germline. Trimming removed 2 bases from V and 6 bases from J; junction bases left unmatched: 3. CDR3 amino acids: CATSDSDRTNTIYF. The CDR3 DNA sequence: TGTGCCACCAGTGATTCGGACAGGACAAACACCATATATTTT.

This sequence joins TRBV6-5 and TRBJ1-5; the match to TRBD1 covers 7 bases. CDR3 length equals 13 residues. Germline V lookup: CDR1 MNHEY, CDR2 SVGAGI. Losses at the gene ends were 6 bases for V and 5 bases for J; bases not matched to a gene: 4. The CDR3 here is CASRGQEDQPQHF. CDR3 bases: TGTGCCAGCAGAGGACAGGAGGATCAGCCCCAGCATTTT.

The gene calls are TRBV3-1 (or the pseudogene TRBV3-2) and TRBJ2-3, with TRBD2 matching over 8 bases. CDR1 and CDR2 from the germline V gene are LGHDT and YNNKEL (reference sequence). The CDR3 is 16 residues long. V lost 3 bases, J lost 4 bases, and 9 bases stayed unmatched. In nucleotides, the CDR3 is TGTGCCAGCAGCCAGTCCCTGGGGCGGGGGGCAGATACGCAGTATTTT. Residues: CASSQSLGRGADTQYF.

J is TRBJ2-7 and V is TRBV7-9, with 7 bases fitting TRBD2. CDR1 SEHNR and CDR2 FQNEAQ come from the germline V gene (reference sequence). Trimming took 5 bases from V and 4 from J; bases not matched to a gene: 8. The length of the CDR3 is 14 residues. This chain's CDR3 is CASSPRGSGYEQYF. CDR3 DNA: TGTGCCAGCAGCCCTCGGGGTAGCGGGTACGAGCAGTACTTC.

This clone appeared once. The chain uses TRBV11-2 and TRBJ2-7; 7 bases fit TRBD2. The V segment lost 2 bases and the J segment 2 bases; nucleotides outside the gene matches: 3. Germline V gene lookup returns CDR1 SGHAT and CDR2 FQNNGV. The CDR3 is made up of 14 amino acids. CDR3 DNA sequence: TGTGCCAGCAGCTTAAGCGGGGCAACCTACGAGCAGTACGTC. Protein product: CASSLSGATYEQYV.

The chain recombines TRBV6-7 with TRBJ1-2; tentative D call: TRBD1 (5 bases). TRBV6-7 is recorded as an ORF, its role being uncertain. Trimming stripped 4 bases from V and 5 bases from J, with 20 bases between. The CDR3 totals 16 residues. The CDR3: CASSCTLQQALYGYTF. CDR3 DNA sequence: TGTGCCAGCAGTTGTACTCTCCAACAGGCTTTGTATGGCTACACCTTC.

V is TRBV6-6 and J is TRBJ2-1; D gene unclear. This CDR3 has 13 residues. From germline, CDR1 is MNHNY and CDR2 SVGAGI (reference sequence). Trimming took 4 bases from V and 13 from J, leaving 17 bases between them. The CDR3 DNA reads TGTGCCAGCAGTTTTCAGTCTCCCCCCTTACAGTTCTTC. It codes for CASSFQSPPLQFF.

The chain carries TRBV3-1 (or the pseudogene TRBV3-2) and TRBJ1-2, with TRBD1 matching 7 bases. This CDR3 spans 14 amino acids. Germline V gene sequence: CDR1 LGHDT, CDR2 YNNKEL (reference sequence). V shed 1 base, J shed 5 bases, and the junction held 4 bases outside the gene matches. The CDR3 loop is CASSQAGTAYGYTF. Written as DNA, the CDR3 is TGTGCCAGCAGCCAAGCCGGGACAGCTTATGGCTACACCTTC.

This clone was seen only once. V gene TRBV11-2 combines with J gene TRBJ2-1; TRBD2 matches 10 bases. Germline loops: CDR1 SGHAT, CDR2 FQNNGV. CDR3 length: 15 residues. J was trimmed by 9 bases and V by 1 base; bases with no gene match: 6. This CDR3 is CASSLVGTSELEQFF. The CDR3 region has the DNA TGTGCCAGCAGCTTAGTAGGGACTAGCGAGCTTGAGCAGTTCTTC. Drawing the rest from reference TRBV11-2 and TRBJ2-1, the complete variable domain is EAGVAQSPRYKIIEKRQSVAFWCNPISGHATLYWYQQILGQGPKLLIQFQNNGVVDDSQLPKDRFSAERLKGVDSTLKIQPAKLEDSAVYLCASSLVGTSELEQFFGPGTRLTVL.

V is TRBV5-1 and J is TRBJ2-7; 11 positions match TRBD2. Germline CDR1 is SGHRS and CDR2 is YFSETQ. The CDR3 contains 17 residues. V shed 4 bases and J 7 bases; nucleotides not matched to a gene: 16. The DNA for the CDR3 is TGCGCCAGCAGCGCCGGGACTAGCGGAGTGGGGGGGATGGAGCAGTACTTC. It is translated as CASSAGTSGVGGMEQYF.

The V gene is TRBV4-1, the J gene TRBJ1-2, with 9 bases matching TRBD1. The CDR3 spans 16 residues. V lost 5 bases, J lost 7 bases, and 14 bases stayed unmatched. Germline CDR1 MGHRA, CDR2 YSYEKL. CDR3 sequence: CASSETMRQGGFGYTF. The CDR3 nucleotides are TGCGCCAGCAGCGAAACGATGAGACAGGGGGGTTTTGGCTACACCTTC.

Concerning this clone: At the DNA level, this CDR3 is encoded by other sequences in the same sample as well. The chain employs TRBV7-2 and TRBJ2-7, with 12 bases that match TRBD2. J was trimmed by 3 bases and V by 2 bases; bases with no gene match: 2. This CDR3 is built from 15 residues. From germline, CDR1 is SGHTA and CDR2 FQGNSA. CDR3 in amino acids: CASSLLTSGSYEQYF. CDR3 nucleotides: TGTGCCAGCAGCTTATTGACTAGCGGGAGCTACGAGCAGTACTTC.

In this sample, this clone turned up a few times. This chain connects TRBV3-1 (or the pseudogene TRBV3-2) to TRBJ1-1, with a weak D call TRBD1 (6 bases). V lost 4 bases and J lost 2, with 17 bases in between. CDR1 LGHDT and CDR2 YNNKEL come from the germline V gene (reference sequence). The CDR3 sequence is 16 residues long. The CDR3, as DNA: TGTGCCAGCAGCCCCAGGGCAGGGGTGGTAAACACTGAAGCTTTCTTT. Translated, it gives CASSPRAGVVNTEAFF.

This clone was recorded once. This chain links TRBV11-2 with TRBJ2-1; TRBD2 might be the D (5 bases). CDR1 and CDR2 from the germline V gene are SGHAT and FQNNGV. V lost 5 bases, J lost 10 bases, and 21 bases lay in between. This CDR3 has 15 residues. The CDR3 region has the DNA TGTGCCAGCAGCAGGGATGGCGGGCCCCCGAGGGAGCAGTTCTTC. Protein product: CASSRDGGPPREQFF.

The chain couples TRBV4-1 to TRBJ1-5; D possibly corresponds to TRBD1 (5 bases). Germline V lookup: CDR1 MGHRA, CDR2 YSYEKL. The CDR3 totals 15 residues. The ends were cut back, 3 bases at V and 1 base at J, with 10 bases in the middle. The CDR3 spells CASSQRQGSNQPQHF. In DNA form, the CDR3 reads TGCGCCAGCAGCCAGAGGCAGGGAAGCAATCAGCCCCAGCATTTT.

This chain uses TRBV15 with TRBJ2-5; D may be TRBD2 (5 bases). The CDR3 has 15 amino acids. Trimming took off 4 bases at V and 5 bases at J, with 17 bases between the two ends. Germline V lookup: CDR1 LNHNV, CDR2 YYDKDF (reference sequence). CDR3 protein: CATSTSYAPGETQYF. CDR3 bases: TGTGCCACCAGCACCTCTTACGCACCGGGGGAGACCCAGTACTTC.

The V gene is TRBV5-1, the J gene TRBJ2-3; 9 positions agree with TRBD2. Losses at the gene ends were 0 bases for V and 3 bases for J; bases not matched to a gene: 2. The CDR3 consists of 15 residues. Germline CDR1 is SGHRS and CDR2 is YFSETQ. CDR3 sequence reads: CASSLGSGGTDTQYF. The CDR3 DNA reads TGCGCCAGCAGCTTGGGTAGCGGGGGAACAGATACGCAGTATTTT.

This clone was seen once. V usage is TRBV23-1 and J usage is TRBJ2-3; D is possibly TRBD2 (5 bases). TRBV23-1 is treated as an ORF (open reading frame) with a function not yet certain. The CDR3 is 16 amino acids. Trimming removed 6 bases from V and 6 bases from J, with 22 bases in between. CDR3 in DNA: TGCGCCAGCAGGCCGTTTTGGGTCCATTCTAGCGATACGCAGTATTTT. Residues: CASRPFWVHSSDTQYF.

The rearrangement uses TRBV7-8 and TRBJ2-3; 9 nucleotides agree with TRBD1. The germline gives CDR1 SGHVS, CDR2 FQNEAQ. This CDR3 region has 15 residues. Germline trimming cut 5 bases from V and 7 bases from J; bases unmatched to any gene: 10. The CDR3, as DNA: TGTGCCAGCAGCCCCCCGGGACAGGGACGTCATACGCAGTATTTT. It codes for CASSPPGQGRHTQYF.

V and J are TRBV9 and TRBJ2-7; 12 bases align to TRBD2. This CDR3 comprises 16 residues. With 4 bases clipped from V and 3 bases from J, the junction kept 8 bases outside the gene matches. Germline values: CDR1 SGDLS, CDR2 YYNGEE. The DNA for the CDR3 is TGTGCCAGCAGCACTGATTGGACTAGCGGGAACTACGAGCAGTACTTC. Its translation: CASSTDWTSGNYEQYF.

The rearrangement joins TRBV3-1 (or the pseudogene TRBV3-2) to TRBJ1-4, with a weak D call TRBD1 (5 bases). V lost 4 bases and J lost 8, with 8 bases in between. The germline CDR1 and CDR2 sequences are LGHDT and YNNKEL (reference sequence). This CDR3 contains 12 residues. In DNA, the CDR3 is TGTGCCAGCAGCCCACAGGAAGAAAAACTGTTTTTT. It translates to CASSPQEEKLFF.

The chain joins TRBV6-2 or TRBV6-3 to TRBJ1-1; D is uncertain. Germline CDR1 is MNHEY and CDR2 is SVGEGT. The CDR3 spans 13 residues. The V gene lost 2 bases and the J gene lost 3 bases, with 7 bases spanning the gap. CDR3 bases: TGTGCCAGCAGTTACGGCCGGGACACTGAAGCTTTCTTT. It yields the protein CASSYGRDTEAFF.

The chain recombines TRBV11-2 with TRBJ1-4; possible D gene TRBD1, 5 bases. The germline V gene has CDR1 SGHAT and CDR2 FQNNGV. This CDR3 is built from 18 residues. V lost 4 bases and J 0 bases, leaving 18 bases between the germline ends. For the CDR3, the DNA is TGTGCCAGCAGCTACCCTCGGGGGGGAATTGCAACTAATGAAAAACTGTTTTTT. Translating gives CASSYPRGGIATNEKLFF.

For the CDR3, the DNA is TGTGCCACGAGACAGGTGGGCACAGATACGCAGTATTTT. Amino acid sequence: CATRQVGTDTQYF. The chain carries TRBV10-3 and TRBJ2-3, with D possibly TRBD1 on 6 matching bases. This CDR3 has 13 amino acids. V was trimmed by 10 bases and J by 1 base, leaving 12 bases between them. Germline CDR1 reads ENHRY; CDR2 reads SYGVKD.

There are a few counts of this clone. This chain joins TRBV29-1 and TRBJ1-5; TRBD1 agrees at 8 bases. The junction had 0 bases not matched to a gene; V was cut back by 4 bases and J by 1 base. The V gene's germline CDR1 is SQVTM and CDR2 ANQGSEA. The CDR3 runs to 13 residues. The CDR3 loop is CSVGDRSNQPQHF. The DNA of the CDR3 is TGCAGCGTTGGGGACAGGAGCAATCAGCCCCAGCATTTT.

V and J are TRBV28 and TRBJ2-1; 8 positions match TRBD1. The germline CDR1 and CDR2 sequences are MDHEN and SYDVKM. This CDR3 contains 16 residues. The V gene end was trimmed by 1 base and the J gene end by 5 bases; junction bases not matched to a gene: 7. The CDR3: CASSLYGQGKNNEQFF. CDR3 DNA: TGTGCCAGCAGTTTATATGGACAGGGAAAGAACAATGAGCAGTTCTTC.

The chain carries TRBV2 and TRBJ1-2; TRBD1 matches 7 bases. Per germline, CDR1 SNHLY and CDR2 FYNNEI. The CDR3 has 17 amino acids. The V and J ends lost 5 bases and 2 bases, in that order; junction bases with no gene match: 14. The CDR3 sequence is CASSLRDRSALNYGYTF. The CDR3 bases are TGTGCCAGCAGTCTCCGGGACAGAAGCGCCTTAAACTATGGCTACACCTTC.

The chain recombines TRBV28 with TRBJ1-6; maybe TRBD1 (5 bases). The CDR3 is 15 residues long. In germline, CDR1 is MDHEN, CDR2 SYDVKM. With 0 bases removed from V and 5 bases from J, the gap between germline ends came to 8 bases. CDR3 DNA sequence: TGTGCCAGCAGTTTATGGGGGGGAGATAATTCACCCCTCCACTTT. Translated, it gives CASSLWGGDNSPLHF.

The genes are TRBV9 and TRBJ1-2; 8 positions match TRBD1. Per the germline V gene, CDR1 is SGDLS and CDR2 is YYNGEE. The CDR3 is 17 amino acids. V shed 0 bases, J shed 4 bases, and the junction held 11 bases outside the gene matches. The CDR3 spells CASSVGIGKGTGYGYTF. The DNA of the CDR3 is TGTGCCAGCAGCGTAGGGATCGGGAAGGGGACAGGCTATGGCTACACCTTC.

The chain is built from TRBV7-2 and TRBJ1-4; TRBD1 might be the D (5 bases). The CDR3 length is 14 residues. V lost 2 bases to trimming and J lost 8 bases, with 12 bases between them. Germline V gives CDR1 SGHTA, CDR2 FQGNSA. CDR3 protein: CASSLIQGGEKLFF. The CDR3 coding sequence is TGTGCCAGCAGCTTAATTCAGGGTGGAGAAAAACTGTTTTTT.

The chain combines TRBV27 with TRBJ1-6; the D gene is possibly TRBD1 (5 bases). The V and J ends lost 6 bases and 7 bases respectively, with 22 bases between them. Germline V lookup: CDR1 MNHEY, CDR2 SMNVEV (reference sequence). There are 17 residues in the CDR3. CDR3 residues: CASRSLGGEGRNSPLHF. The CDR3 region has the DNA TGTGCCAGCAGATCGCTGGGGGGTGAAGGTAGGAATTCACCCCTCCACTTT.

This chain links TRBV6-2 or TRBV6-3 with TRBJ2-7; D gene ambiguous. The CDR3 covers 12 residues. V gave up 4 bases and J gave up 1 base, with 5 bases separating them. Germline V lookup: CDR1 MNHEY, CDR2 SVGEGT. The CDR3 loop is CASSSRSYEQYV. The DNA of the CDR3 is TGTGCCAGCAGTTCCCGGTCCTACGAGCAGTACGTC.